The 11 T cell receptor beta chains listed next were all sequenced from one sample in a study of Graves' ophthalmopathy and Graves' hyperthyroidism. The sequenced template was RNA, covering the TCR beta CDR3 region. HTBI-primed first-round RT-PCR preceded second-round multiplex PCR. TCRdb re-derived calls from the multiplex PCR reads in MiXCR, one entry per CDR3 protein. The sample lists about 620,000 distinct CDR3 sequences, approximately 21% occurring once. The sequenced sample was peripheral blood. Receptor source: a woman between 18 and 29 years old with stable Graves' hyperthyroidism. Some clones in this sample may be carry-over from other donors' samples.

There are many counts of this clonotype. V and J are TRBV11-2 and TRBJ1-2; D possibly corresponds to TRBD1 (5 bases). The V end was cut by 5 bases, the J end by 2 bases, with 12 bases between. The CDR3 totals 14 residues. Germline assignment: CDR1 SGHAT and CDR2 FQNNGV. The CDR3 loop is CASSRGTVNYGYTF. CDR3 nucleotides: TGTGCCAGCAGCCGAGGGACCGTCAACTATGGCTACACCTTC.

The CDR3 DNA sequence: TGTGCCAGCAGTGATTCCGGCGTTGTTTTAGAAGCTTTCTTT. It yields the protein CASSDSGVVLEAFF. The chain links TRBV2 to TRBJ1-1; D call uncertain. Germline V gives CDR1 SNHLY, CDR2 FYNNEI. The CDR3 consists of 14 residues. V dropped 3 bases and J dropped 8 bases, with 16 bases sitting between them.

This clonotype was observed many times. The gene calls are TRBV6-1 and TRBJ2-4; 7 positions match TRBD2. The germline V gene has CDR1 MNHNS and CDR2 SASEGT. The CDR3 sequence is 13 residues long. The junction had 1 base not matched to a gene; V was cut back by 0 bases and J by 8 bases. As DNA, the CDR3 is TGTGCCAGCAGTGAAGCTGGGAGGGACATTCAGTACTTC. It translates to CASSEAGRDIQYF.

This clonotype was counted ten times or more. The rearrangement joins TRBV6-5 to TRBJ2-7; TRBD2 matches at 13 bases. The germline CDR1 and CDR2 sequences are MNHEY and SVGAGI. CDR3 length: 14 residues. V was clipped by 6 bases and J by 7 bases; unmatched bases: 6. The chain's CDR3 is CASRLGLAGREQYF. As DNA, the CDR3 is TGTGCCAGCAGGCTGGGACTAGCGGGGCGAGAGCAGTACTTC.

The sample holds many counts of this clonotype. V usage is TRBV10-3 and J usage is TRBJ1-1; the D is unclear. CDR3 length: 14 amino acids. CDR1 and CDR2 (germline): ENHRY, SYGVKD. The germline V and J ends were trimmed by 4 bases and 0 bases, with 9 bases remaining between them. The CDR3 nucleotides are TGTGCCATCAGTGTTCGGCAGATGAACACTGAAGCTTTCTTT. It yields the protein CAISVRQMNTEAFF.

This chain links TRBV19 with TRBJ2-5; 7 bases line up with TRBD1. The V gene's germline CDR1 is LNHDA and CDR2 SQIVND (reference sequence). The CDR3 totals 15 residues. The ends lost 6 bases at V and 1 base at J; junction bases unmatched: 8. The CDR3: CASSPTQGFQETQYF. As DNA, the CDR3 is TGTGCCAGTAGCCCTACACAGGGGTTCCAAGAGACCCAGTACTTC.

The chain recombines TRBV20-1 with TRBJ1-3, with TRBD1 identical over 8 bases. Looked up from germline, CDR1 is DFQATT and CDR2 is SNEGSKA (reference sequence). With 5 bases clipped from V and 2 bases from J, the junction kept 11 bases outside the gene matches. CDR3 length: 16 amino acids. CDR3 in amino acids: CSASLQRRGPGNTIYF. CDR3 sequence (DNA): TGCAGTGCTTCCCTACAGCGCAGGGGGCCTGGAAACACCATATATTTT.

A few counts support this clonotype. Just one base apart from a much larger clone, this may be a read error. The chain links TRBV6-1 to TRBJ1-1; D possibly corresponds to TRBD1 (5 bases). Trimming removed 8 bases from V and 6 bases from J, with 7 bases in between. This CDR3 comprises 10 residues. Germline V gene data show CDR1 as MNHNS and CDR2 as SASEGT. The CDR3 DNA reads as TGTGCCAGCCGGGGGGCTGAAGCTTTCTTT. Its protein product is CASRGAEAFF.

This clonotype was observed many times. The chain has TRBV5-1 and TRBJ1-5, with TRBD1 matching 7 bases. CDR1 SGHRS and CDR2 YFSETQ come from the germline V gene. CDR3 length: 16 amino acids. With V trimmed by 0 bases and J by 1 base, 4 bases remained unmatched. DNA of the CDR3: TGCGCCAGCAGCTTGGGGACAGGCAACAGCAATCAGCCCCAGCATTTT. It yields the protein CASSLGTGNSNQPQHF.

This clonotype was detected ten times or more. The chain links TRBV20-1 to TRBJ2-2; a possible D gene is TRBD1 (5 bases). From germline, CDR1 is DFQATT and CDR2 SNEGSKA (reference sequence). The CDR3 sequence is 15 residues long. V shed 5 bases and J shed 5 bases, with 18 bases lying between them. Here the CDR3 reads CSAAHGHSFTGELFF. In DNA form, the CDR3 reads TGCAGTGCTGCGCACGGACACTCCTTTACCGGGGAGCTGTTTTTT.

V gene TRBV27 combines with J gene TRBJ2-7, with TRBD1 matching 9 bases. The ends lost 9 bases at V and 3 bases at J; junction bases unmatched: 3. Looked up from germline, CDR1 is MNHEY and CDR2 is SMNVEV (reference sequence). The CDR3 totals 12 residues. CDR3 loop: CASTTGGYEQYF. The CDR3 DNA sequence: TGTGCCAGTACGACAGGGGGCTACGAGCAGTACTTC.